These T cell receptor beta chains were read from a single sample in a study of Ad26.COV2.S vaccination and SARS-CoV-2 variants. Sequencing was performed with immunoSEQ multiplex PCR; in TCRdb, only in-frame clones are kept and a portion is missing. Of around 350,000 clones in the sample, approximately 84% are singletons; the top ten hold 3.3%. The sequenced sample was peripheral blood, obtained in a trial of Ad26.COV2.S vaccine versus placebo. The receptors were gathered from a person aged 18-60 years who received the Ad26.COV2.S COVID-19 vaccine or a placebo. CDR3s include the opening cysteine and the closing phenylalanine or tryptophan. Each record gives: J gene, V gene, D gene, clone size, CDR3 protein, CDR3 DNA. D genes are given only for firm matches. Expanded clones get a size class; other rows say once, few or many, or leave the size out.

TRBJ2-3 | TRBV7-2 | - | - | CASSLGGRDTQYF | TGTGCCAGCAGCTTAGGGGGTCGAGATACGCAGTATTTT
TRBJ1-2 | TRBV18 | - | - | CASSPLGDGYTF | TGTGCCAGCTCACCGCTCGGGGATGGCTACACCTTC
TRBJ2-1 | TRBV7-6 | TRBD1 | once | CASSPGQGTFNEQFF | TGTGCCAGCAGCCCGGGACAGGGAACCTTTAATGAGCAGTTCTTC
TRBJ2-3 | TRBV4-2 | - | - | CASSQEGSAGPSTDTQYF | TGTGCCAGCAGCCAAGAAGGTTCGGCAGGGCCTAGCACAGATACGCAGTATTTT
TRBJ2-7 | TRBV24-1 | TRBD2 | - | CATSSTGGSSYEQYF | TGTGCCACCAGTTCAACTGGCGGGAGCTCCTACGAGCAGTACTTC
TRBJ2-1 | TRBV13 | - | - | CASSLPKPSYNEQFF | TGTGCCAGCAGCTTACCGAAACCCTCCTACAATGAGCAGTTCTTC
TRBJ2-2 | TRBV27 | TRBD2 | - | CASSFWTSANTGELFF | TGTGCCAGCAGTTTCTGGACTAGCGCGAACACCGGGGAGCTGTTTTTT
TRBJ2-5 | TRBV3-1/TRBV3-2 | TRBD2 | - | CASSQGPGLPSKTQYF | TGTGCCAGCAGCCAAGGGCCGGGACTACCATCCAAGACCCAGTACTTC
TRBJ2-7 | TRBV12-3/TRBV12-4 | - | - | CASSLWGSYEQYF | TGTGCCAGCAGTTTATGGGGGAGCTACGAGCAGTACTTC
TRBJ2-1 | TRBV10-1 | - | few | CASSDAATFGNEQFF | TGCGCCAGCAGTGACGCGGCGACGTTTGGGAATGAGCAGTTCTTC
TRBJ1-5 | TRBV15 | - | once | CATNDILNQPQHF | TGTGCCACGAATGACATTCTCAATCAGCCCCAGCATTTT
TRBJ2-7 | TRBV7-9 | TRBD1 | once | CASSGDRGYEQYF | TGTGCCAGCAGCGGCGACAGGGGATACGAGCAGTACTTC
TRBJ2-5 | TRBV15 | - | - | CATSRDRRGVETQYF | TGTGCCACCAGCAGAGATCGCAGGGGGGTTGAGACCCAGTACTTC
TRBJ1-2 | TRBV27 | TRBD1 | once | CASSFGIEGAHGYTF | TGTGCCAGCAGTTTCGGGATCGAGGGGGCGCATGGCTACACCTTC
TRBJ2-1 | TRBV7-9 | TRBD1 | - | CASSPRTGDRDSDEQFF | TGTGCCAGCAGCCCCCGGACTGGGGACAGGGATAGCGATGAGCAGTTCTTC
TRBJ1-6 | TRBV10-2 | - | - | CASSEQGQRDSPLHF | TGCGCCAGCAGTGAGCAGGGGCAAAGGGATTCACCCCTCCACTTT
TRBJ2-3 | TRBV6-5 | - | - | CASSLGSTDTQYF | TGTGCCAGCAGTCTTGGTAGCACAGATACGCAGTATTTT
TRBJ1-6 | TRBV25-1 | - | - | CASSNRRNSPLHF | TGTGCCAGCAGTAATAGGAGGAATTCACCCCTCCACTTT
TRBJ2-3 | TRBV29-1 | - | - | CSVAGSSTDTQYF | TGCAGCGTTGCTGGGAGTAGCACAGATACGCAGTATTTT
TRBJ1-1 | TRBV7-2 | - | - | CASSLAQINTEAFF | TGTGCCAGCAGCTTAGCACAGATAAACACTGAAGCTTTCTTT
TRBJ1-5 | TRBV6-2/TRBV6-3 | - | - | CASSYSQGGQPQHF | TGTGCCAGCAGTTACTCTCAGGGTGGACAGCCCCAGCATTTT
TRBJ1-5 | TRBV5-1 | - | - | CASSPGSGGSNQPQHF | TGCGCCAGCAGCCCGGGCTCGGGGGGGAGCAATCAGCCCCAGCATTTT
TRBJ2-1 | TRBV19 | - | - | CASSLSTGIRFEQFF | TGTGCCAGTAGTCTATCGACAGGTATAAGGTTTGAGCAGTTCTTC
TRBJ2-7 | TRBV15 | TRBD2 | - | CATSRPKPGTSDYEQYF | TGTGCCACCAGCAGACCCAAGCCCGGGACTAGCGACTACGAGCAGTACTTC
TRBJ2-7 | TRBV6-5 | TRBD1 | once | CASRTGSYEQYF | TGTGCCAGCAGGACAGGGAGCTACGAGCAGTACTTC
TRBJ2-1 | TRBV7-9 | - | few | CASSPGRTSGEQFF | TGTGCCAGCAGCCCCGGACGGACAAGTGGTGAGCAGTTCTTC
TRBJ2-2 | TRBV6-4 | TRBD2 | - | CASSLLAGTNTGELFF | TGTGCCAGCAGTTTATTAGCGGGCACGAACACCGGGGAGCTGTTTTTT
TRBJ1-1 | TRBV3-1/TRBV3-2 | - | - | CASSQDQGIGHMNTEAFF | TGTGCCAGCAGCCAGGACCAGGGGATCGGACACATGAACACTGAAGCTTTCTTT
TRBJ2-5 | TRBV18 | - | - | CASSPPQEETQYF | TGTGCCAGCTCACCACCCCAGGAAGAGACCCAGTACTTC
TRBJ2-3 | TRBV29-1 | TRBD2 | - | CSVGSSGGVGDTQYF | TGCAGCGTCGGATCGAGCGGGGGCGTTGGGGATACGCAGTATTTT
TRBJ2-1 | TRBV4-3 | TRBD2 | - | CASSQGLAGGYNEQFF | TGCGCCAGCAGCCAAGGACTAGCGGGAGGGTACAATGAGCAGTTCTTC
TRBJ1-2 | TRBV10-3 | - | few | CAISGRAEGYTF | TGTGCCATCAGTGGAAGGGCCGAAGGCTACACCTTC
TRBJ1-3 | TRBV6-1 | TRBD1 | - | CASSEGRRDRGGNTIYF | TGTGCCAGCAGTGAAGGGAGGAGGGACAGGGGTGGAAACACCATATATTTT
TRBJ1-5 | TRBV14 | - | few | CASSQDWRQPQHF | TGTGCCAGCAGCCAAGATTGGCGTCAGCCCCAGCATTTT
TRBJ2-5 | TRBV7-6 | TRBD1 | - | CASSLALGQGGETQYF | TGTGCCAGCAGCTTAGCGCTGGGACAGGGTGGGGAGACCCAGTACTTC
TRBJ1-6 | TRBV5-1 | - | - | CASSLEAGVGNSPLHF | TGCGCCAGCAGCTTGGAGGCAGGGGTAGGGAATTCACCCCTCCACTTT
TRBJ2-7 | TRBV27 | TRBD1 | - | CASSYTSTGGIYEQYF | TGTGCCAGCAGTTATACCTCGACAGGGGGGATATACGAGCAGTACTTC
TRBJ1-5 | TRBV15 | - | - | CATSRVPSLVGNQPQHF | TGTGCCACCAGCAGAGTCCCTTCGTTAGTCGGCAATCAGCCCCAGCATTTT
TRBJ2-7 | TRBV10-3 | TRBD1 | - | CAISELGQGDEQYF | TGTGCCATCAGTGAACTCGGACAGGGCGACGAGCAGTACTTC
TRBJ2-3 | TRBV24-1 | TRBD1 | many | CATRQGNTDTQYF | TGTGCCACCCGACAGGGTAATACAGATACGCAGTATTTT
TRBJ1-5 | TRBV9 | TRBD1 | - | CASSPGTGQPQHF | TGTGCCAGCAGCCCCGGGACAGGTCAGCCCCAGCATTTT
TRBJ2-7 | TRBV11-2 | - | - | CASSLDSGHGYEQYF | TGTGCCAGCAGCTTAGATTCAGGGCATGGTTACGAGCAGTACTTC
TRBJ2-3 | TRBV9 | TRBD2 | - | CASSVVGSGGSSAVDTQYF | TGTGCCAGCAGCGTAGTCGGTAGCGGGGGCTCATCGGCGGTAGATACGCAGTATTTT